This T cell receptor beta chain was profiled in a study of radiation and T cells in renal cell carcinoma. This table comes from immunoSEQ multiplex PCR, and its TCRdb copy is limited to in-frame clones, with some not included. The data hold 130,000 or so clones, with less than 90% observed a single time. Time point noted: baseline pretreatment blood. Treatment: 15 Gy SBRT to primary tumor, nephrectomy 4 weeks later. The CDR3 runs 14 residues. Per the germline V gene, CDR1 is GTSNPN and CDR2 is SVGIG (reference sequence). With 5 bases removed from V and 7 bases from J, the gap between germline ends came to 17 bases.

This clonotype originated in a woman aged 50 to 60 with renal cell carcinoma. J is TRBJ1-4 and V is TRBV30; D may be TRBD1 (5 bases). The material sequenced was blood, taken from a patient whose treatment included radiotherapy and nephrectomy. The chain's CDR3 is CAWASDQGSEKLFF. CDR3 DNA sequence: TGTGCCTGGGCGTCGGACCAGGGAAGTGAAAAACTGTTTTTT.